The 31 T cell receptor beta chains in this list originate from one sample, sequenced in a study of blood T cell repertoires in COVID-19. Profiled with immunoSEQ multiplex PCR; TCRdb holds only in-frame clones, not every one. The data hold 120,000 or so clones, with about nine tenths observed a single time. The sample taken for sequencing was peripheral blood. The receptor set was obtained from a man in his fifties or sixties with active COVID-19.

This clone was observed once. This chain joins TRBV5-8 and TRBJ2-7; 9 nucleotides line up with TRBD1. Germline trimming cut 3 bases from V and 9 bases from J; bases unmatched to any gene: 10. The CDR3 consists of 14 residues. CDR1 and CDR2 from the germline V gene are SGHTS and YDEGEE. The CDR3 reads CASSSPGQGFLQYF. The CDR3 bases are TGTGCCAGCAGCTCCCCGGGACAGGGTTTTTTGCAGTACTTC.

The chain combines TRBV5-6 with TRBJ1-1; tentative D call: TRBD1 (5 bases). Trimming removed 1 base at V and 4 bases at J, with 11 bases between. The CDR3 is 14 residues long. Germline values: CDR1 SGHDT, CDR2 YYEEEE. In nucleotides, the CDR3 is TGTGCCAGCAGCTTGCCCGCAGGGTTCACTGAAGCTTTCTTT. Translation: CASSLPAGFTEAFF.

This chain connects TRBV7-9 to TRBJ1-2; tentatively, D is TRBD1 (6 bases). Germline CDR1 reads SEHNR; CDR2 reads FQNEAQ (reference sequence). V was pared by 0 bases and J by 0 bases, with 14 bases between. The CDR3 has 17 residues. The CDR3 nucleotides are TGTGCCAGCAGCTTAGCGGCCGGGGGGGCCTCTAACTATGGCTACACCTTC. Amino acid sequence: CASSLAAGGASNYGYTF.

The genes are TRBV6-5 and TRBJ1-2, with 9 bases matching TRBD1. Germline CDR1 reads MNHEY; CDR2 reads SVGAGI. J lost 2 bases, V lost 5 bases, and 3 bases had no gene match. There are 14 residues in the CDR3. The chain's CDR3 is CASSLGQGNYGYTF. The CDR3 DNA follows: TGTGCCAGCAGTCTCGGACAGGGGAACTATGGCTACACCTTC.

The chain carries TRBV11-2 and TRBJ1-4, with 9 bases identical to TRBD1. This CDR3 spans 15 amino acids. The junction had 5 bases not matched to a gene; V was cut back by 4 bases and J by 5 bases. Germline V gene lookup returns CDR1 SGHAT and CDR2 FQNNGV. This CDR3 is CASSSEGQGNEKLFF. The DNA of the CDR3 is TGTGCCAGCAGCTCGGAGGGACAGGGAAATGAAAAACTGTTTTTT.

CDR3 loop: CASSPSGGGHNEQFF. The CDR3 DNA sequence: TGTGCCAGCAGCCCCAGTGGGGGAGGGCACAATGAGCAGTTCTTC. The chain uses TRBV28 and TRBJ2-1; TRBD2 matches 7 bases. This CDR3 spans 15 amino acids. J gave up 5 bases and V 6 bases, and 10 bases lay outside the gene matches. Germline V gives CDR1 MDHEN, CDR2 SYDVKM.

The chain couples TRBV6-5 to TRBJ1-3; the D is unclear. Trimming cost V 8 bases and J 0 bases, with 11 bases left between them. Germline CDR1 reads MNHEY; CDR2 reads SVGAGI. The CDR3 has 14 residues. This CDR3 reads CASGTAYSGNTIYF. The DNA for the CDR3 is TGTGCCAGCGGCACAGCCTACTCTGGAAACACCATATATTTT.

The chain has TRBV5-5 and TRBJ1-1; the D is unclear. Between the trimmed V and J ends, which lost 3 bases and 5 bases, there was a span of 8 bases. The CDR3 runs 12 residues. Germline CDR1 reads SGHKS; CDR2 reads YYEKEE (reference sequence). DNA for the CDR3: TGTGCCAGCAGCTACGGTTGGACTGAAGCTTTCTTT. It is translated as CASSYGWTEAFF.

This chain links TRBV5-1 with TRBJ1-1; 7 bases fit TRBD1. V lost 4 bases and J lost 1; bases outside the gene matches: 4. This CDR3 spans 14 amino acids. CDR1 is SGHRS and CDR2 is YFSETQ in the germline V gene. CDR3 DNA: TGCGCCAGCAGCCCGGGACAGCAGAACACTGAAGCTTTCTTT. Translation: CASSPGQQNTEAFF. Combining the CDR3 with reference TRBV5-1 and TRBJ1-1 gives the whole variable domain KAGVTQTPRYLIKTRGQQVTLSCSPISGHRSVSWYQQTPGQGLQFLFEYFSETQRNKGNFPGRFSGRQFSNSRSEMNVSTLELGDSALYLCASSPGQQNTEAFFGQGTRLTVV.

This clone was seen just once. The chain couples TRBV4-1 to TRBJ2-3; 12 nucleotides align to TRBD2. V gave up 5 bases and J gave up 6 bases; unmatched junction bases: 12. The CDR3 sequence is 17 residues long. Looked up from germline, CDR1 is MGHRA and CDR2 is YSYEKL. CDR3 in amino acids: CASSEPGLAGGRDTQYF. As DNA, the CDR3 is TGCGCCAGCAGCGAACCGGGACTAGCGGGCGGTCGTGATACGCAGTATTTT.

The chain joins TRBV5-1 to TRBJ1-2; D remains unclear. Germline CDR1 reads SGHRS; CDR2 reads YFSETQ. Trimming stripped 0 bases from V and 0 bases from J, with 9 bases between. CDR3 length: 15 amino acids. The CDR3 is CASSLDWSSNYGYTF. The CDR3 coding sequence is TGCGCCAGCAGCTTGGATTGGAGCTCTAACTATGGCTACACCTTC.

This chain joins TRBV19 and TRBJ1-1; TRBD1 aligns across 11 bases. The V gene's germline CDR1 is LNHDA and CDR2 SQIVND (reference sequence). The CDR3 runs 14 residues. With V trimmed by 5 bases and J by 6 bases, 5 bases remained unmatched. CDR3 residues: CASSPGQGAAEAFF. Here the CDR3 DNA reads TGTGCCAGTAGTCCCGGACAGGGGGCCGCTGAAGCTTTCTTT.

The table lists this clone with a count of one. The rearrangement joins TRBV19 to TRBJ1-6; no firm D call. The CDR3 runs 15 residues. Trimming pared 6 bases from V and 7 bases from J, leaving 16 bases between. The germline gives CDR1 LNHDA, CDR2 SQIVND (reference sequence). The CDR3 reads CASRQVANSNSPLHF. Here the CDR3 DNA reads TGTGCCAGTAGGCAGGTGGCGAACTCGAATTCACCCCTCCACTTT.

This clone was detected only a few times. The chain carries TRBV11-2 and TRBJ2-7, with D possibly TRBD2 on 6 matching bases. With 1 base removed from V and 4 bases from J, the gap between germline ends came to 17 bases. Germline loops: CDR1 SGHAT, CDR2 FQNNGV. The CDR3 extends over 16 amino acids. CDR3 bases: TGTGCCAGCAGCTTAGGGCTAACGCGGGATCCGTACGAGCAGTACGTC. This translates into CASSLGLTRDPYEQYV.

This chain connects TRBV24-1 to TRBJ1-6, with no clear D. CDR3 length equals 12 residues. Per the germline V gene, CDR1 is KGHDR and CDR2 is SFDVKD. Trimming stripped 6 bases from V and 13 bases from J, with 12 bases between. CDR3 amino acids: CATSRGTGPLHF. CDR3 coding DNA: TGTGCCACCAGTCGGGGTACGGGGCCCCTCCACTTT.

This sequence joins TRBV18 and TRBJ2-7; D possibly corresponds to TRBD2 (6 bases). This CDR3 has 13 residues. Germline values: CDR1 KGHSH, CDR2 LQKENI. Trimming removed 3 bases from V and 5 bases from J, with 11 bases in between. CDR3 sequence (DNA): TGTGCCAGCTCACCTGCGGGAATCCACGAGCAGTACTTC. Translating it yields CASSPAGIHEQYF.

The J gene is TRBJ2-2, the V gene TRBV5-1; 9 bases are a match to TRBD1. Germline V lookup: CDR1 SGHRS, CDR2 YFSETQ. V was pared by 4 bases and J by 4 bases, with 11 bases of the junction left unmatched. CDR3 length: 17 amino acids. The CDR3 sequence: CASSLTGTGSVTGELFF. DNA of the CDR3: TGCGCCAGCAGCCTGACGGGGACAGGGTCGGTCACCGGGGAGCTGTTTTTT.

This clone appeared a single time. The chain links TRBV11-2 to TRBJ2-1; the D is unclear. CDR1 and CDR2 from the germline V gene are SGHAT and FQNNGV. Trimming took off 4 bases at V and 4 bases at J, with 8 bases between the two ends. The CDR3 is 13 amino acids. The CDR3 coding sequence is TGTGCCAGCAGCTCTGGGCCGTACAATGAGCAGTTCTTC. Translating gives CASSSGPYNEQFF.

This clone came up once. J is TRBJ1-4 and V is TRBV2; D might be TRBD1 (6 bases). The CDR3 runs 14 residues. Trimming took off 4 bases at V and 6 bases at J, with 12 bases between the two ends. Germline values: CDR1 SNHLY, CDR2 FYNNEI. In nucleotides, the CDR3 is TGTGCCAGCAGTGCTCAGGGGCTGGATGAAAAACTGTTTTTT. Translation: CASSAQGLDEKLFF.

The CDR3 DNA follows: TGCAGTGCTAGTGCCGCCGGGACAAGAGAAAAACTGTTTTTT. It encodes CSASAAGTREKLFF. The chain combines TRBV20-1 with TRBJ1-4; D may be TRBD1 (6 bases). Germline V gene lookup returns CDR1 DFQATT and CDR2 SNEGSKA (reference sequence). Trimming stripped 3 bases from V and 8 bases from J, with 16 bases between. The CDR3 consists of 14 residues.

The gene calls are TRBV19 and TRBJ2-5, with TRBD2 matching 7 bases. This CDR3 region has 15 residues. J lost 2 bases, V lost 4 bases, and 7 bases had no gene match. Germline V gene data show CDR1 as LNHDA and CDR2 as SQIVND (reference sequence). The CDR3 coding sequence is TGTGCCAGTAGTAGGGGCGGGAGCGGACAAGAGACCCAGTACTTC. Translated, it gives CASSRGGSGQETQYF.

The genes are TRBV10-1 and TRBJ2-3, with 15 bases aligning to TRBD2. V lost 4 bases and J lost 10; bases outside the gene matches: 9. This CDR3 has 16 residues. Germline V gene lookup returns CDR1 WNHNN and CDR2 SYGVQD (reference sequence). The CDR3 here is CASSAGLAGGLSPQYF. In DNA, the CDR3 is TGCGCCAGCAGTGCAGGACTAGCGGGGGGGCTGTCTCCGCAGTATTTT.

The chain couples TRBV7-9 to TRBJ2-1, with TRBD2 matching over 7 bases. Looked up from germline, CDR1 is SEHNR and CDR2 is FQNEAQ (reference sequence). V lost 5 bases, J lost 7 bases, and 11 bases stayed unmatched. The CDR3 runs 15 residues. CDR3 coding DNA: TGTGCCAGCAGCACTCCCGGGACTACCAGGAATGAGCAGTTCTTC. Its translation: CASSTPGTTRNEQFF.

The chain combines TRBV7-2 with TRBJ2-3; D ambiguous. Trimming took 1 base from V and 0 from J, leaving 11 bases between them. From germline, CDR1 is SGHTA and CDR2 FQGNSA. The CDR3 is 16 residues long. CDR3 loop: CASSLGPMGSTDTQYF. In DNA, the CDR3 is TGTGCCAGCAGCTTAGGGCCAATGGGCAGCACAGATACGCAGTATTTT. Together with reference TRBV7-2 and TRBJ2-3, the CDR3 gives the full variable domain: GAGVSQSPSNKVTEKGKDVELRCDPISGHTALYWYRQSLGQGLEFLIYFQGNSAPDKSGLPSDRFSAERTGGSVSTLTIQRTQQEDSAVYLCASSLGPMGSTDTQYFGPGTRLTVL.

The chain carries TRBV5-1 and TRBJ2-5, with 10 bases identical to TRBD2. Unmatched junction bases numbered 4, after V lost 4 bases and J lost 4 bases. Germline V CDR1 and CDR2: SGHRS, YFSETQ. There are 14 residues in the CDR3. CDR3 in DNA: TGCGCCAGCAGCCAAGGACTAGCGGCAGAGACCCAGTACTTC. Protein: CASSQGLAAETQYF.

V gene TRBV14 combines with J gene TRBJ1-6, with 10 bases that match TRBD1. There are 15 residues in the CDR3. The V gene's germline CDR1 is SGHDN and CDR2 FVKESK. J lost 7 bases, V lost 2 bases, and 2 bases had no gene match. The CDR3 DNA is TGTGCCAGCAGCCAAAGACAGGGGGCCAATTCACCCCTCCACTTT. Translation gives CASSQRQGANSPLHF.

This clone was recorded only once. The V and J genes are TRBV6-1 and TRBJ1-2, with D unresolved. Trimming shortened V by 2 bases and J by 4 bases, and 14 bases separated the two germline ends. This CDR3 has 15 residues. The germline V gene has CDR1 MNHNS and CDR2 SASEGT. The CDR3 DNA sequence: TGTGCCAGCAGTGAATCCCCCGGGGAATTCTATGGCTACACCTTC. Amino acid sequence: CASSESPGEFYGYTF.

This clone was recorded once. This chain connects TRBV7-8 to TRBJ2-5; D call uncertain. V lost 1 base and J 7 bases, leaving 16 bases between the germline ends. Germline V gives CDR1 SGHVS, CDR2 FQNEAQ. This CDR3 contains 15 residues. The CDR3 coding sequence is TGTGCCAGCAGCTTAGACGGAGCGACCCCCGGGACCCAGTACTTC. Protein sequence: CASSLDGATPGTQYF.

The chain uses TRBV7-2 and TRBJ2-7, with D possibly being TRBD1 (6 bases). Trimming took 1 base from V and 4 from J, leaving 11 bases between them. CDR3 length: 14 residues. Germline assignment: CDR1 SGHTA and CDR2 FQGNSA. The CDR3 protein is CASSLGRQGYEQYV. The CDR3 DNA reads TGTGCCAGCAGCTTAGGTCGTCAGGGGTACGAGCAGTACGTC.

The rearrangement joins TRBV4-1 to TRBJ2-2; 9 bases fit TRBD2. The CDR3 spans 21 residues. Per germline, CDR1 MGHRA and CDR2 YSYEKL. V was clipped by 3 bases and J by 6 bases; unmatched bases: 23. The CDR3 sequence: CASSQVSLAGVSAPKSGELFF. CDR3 nucleotide sequence: TGCGCCAGCAGCCAGGTTTCATTAGCGGGGGTATCAGCCCCTAAATCCGGGGAGCTGTTTTTT.

The chain has TRBV6-6 and TRBJ1-5, with 7 positions matching TRBD1. V gave up 11 bases and J gave up 7 bases; unmatched junction bases: 11. The CDR3 spans 13 residues. The germline V gene encodes CDR1 MNHNY and CDR2 SVGAGI (reference sequence). In DNA form, the CDR3 reads TGTGCCGGGGGCAAACAGGGGAAGCAGCCCCAGCATTTT. It is translated as CAGGKQGKQPQHF.